This T cell receptor beta chain stems from a study of graft-versus-host responses after intestinal transplantation. On the study more broadly: Every recipient underwent anti-thymocyte globulin induction, then tacrolimus and steroids for about three years.

Only in-frame clones appear in the TCRdb table, and some are missing; sequencing was by immunoSEQ multiplex PCR. This repertoire shows 85,000 to 95,000 clones, roughly 91% found once; its top ten account for about 2%. Regarding the study as a whole: Some GvH clones appeared in ileal mucosa or blood before recipient bone marrow.

Notes on this clone: Its antigen remains unknown.

From germline, CDR1 is MNHEY and CDR2 SMNVEV (reference sequence). V dropped 4 bases and J dropped 3; count of bases not matched to a gene: 2. The CDR3 sequence is 14 residues long. The V call is TRBV27, the J call TRBJ2-7; 11 bases align to TRBD1. This specimen consisted of unstimulated CD8+ T cells sorted from spleen or lymph node cells, obtained before intestinal transplant. This TCR derives from a human donor who received an intestinal transplant. CDR3 amino acids: CASSWGQGGYEQYF. The CDR3 bases are TGTGCCAGCAGTTGGGGACAGGGGGGCTACGAGCAGTACTTC.